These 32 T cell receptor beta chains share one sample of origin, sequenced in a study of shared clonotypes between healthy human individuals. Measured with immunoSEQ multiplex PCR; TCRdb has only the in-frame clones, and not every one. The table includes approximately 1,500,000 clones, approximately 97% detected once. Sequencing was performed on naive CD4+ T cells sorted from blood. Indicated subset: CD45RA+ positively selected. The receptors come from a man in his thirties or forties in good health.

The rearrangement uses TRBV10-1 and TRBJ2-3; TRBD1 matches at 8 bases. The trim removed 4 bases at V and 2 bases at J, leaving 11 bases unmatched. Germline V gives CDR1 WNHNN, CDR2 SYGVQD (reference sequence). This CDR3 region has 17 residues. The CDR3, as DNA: TGCGCCAGCAGTGCCCACCGGACAGGGTCCCTCACAGATACGCAGTATTTT. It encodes CASSAHRTGSLTDTQYF.

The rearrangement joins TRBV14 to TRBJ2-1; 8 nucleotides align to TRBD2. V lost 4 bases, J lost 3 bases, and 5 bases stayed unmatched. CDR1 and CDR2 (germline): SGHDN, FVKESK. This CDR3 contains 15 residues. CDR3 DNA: TGTGCCAGCAGCCTAGCGGGATTTTACTACAATGAGCAGTTCTTC. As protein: CASSLAGFYYNEQFF.

The CDR3 region is CASINQMSAITGELFF. CDR3 sequence (DNA): TGTGCCAGCATCAACCAAATGTCAGCCATCACCGGGGAGCTGTTTTTT. V usage is TRBV11-2 and J usage is TRBJ2-2; D not resolved. The CDR3 length is 16 residues. The V gene's germline CDR1 is SGHAT and CDR2 FQNNGV. The ends were cut back, 7 bases at V and 4 bases at J, with 19 bases in the middle.

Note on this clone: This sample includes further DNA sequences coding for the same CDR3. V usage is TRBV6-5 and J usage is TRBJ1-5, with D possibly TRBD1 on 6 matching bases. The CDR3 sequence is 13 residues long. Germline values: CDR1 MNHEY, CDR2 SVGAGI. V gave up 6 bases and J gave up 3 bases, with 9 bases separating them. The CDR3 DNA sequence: TGTGCCAGCAGACAGGGAGTCAATCAGCCCCAGCATTTT. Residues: CASRQGVNQPQHF.

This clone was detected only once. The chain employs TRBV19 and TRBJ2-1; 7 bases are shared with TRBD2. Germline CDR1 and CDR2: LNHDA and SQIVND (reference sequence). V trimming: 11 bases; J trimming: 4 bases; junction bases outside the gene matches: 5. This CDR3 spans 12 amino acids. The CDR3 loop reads CAAGVGYNEQFF. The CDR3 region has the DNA TGTGCCGCGGGAGTGGGGTACAATGAGCAGTTCTTC.

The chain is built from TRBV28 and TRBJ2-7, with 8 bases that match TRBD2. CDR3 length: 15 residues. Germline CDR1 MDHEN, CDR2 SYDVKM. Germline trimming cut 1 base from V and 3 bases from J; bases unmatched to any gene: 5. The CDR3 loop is CASSLFAGRVYEQYF. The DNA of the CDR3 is TGTGCCAGCAGTTTATTTGCCGGGAGGGTCTACGAGCAGTACTTC.

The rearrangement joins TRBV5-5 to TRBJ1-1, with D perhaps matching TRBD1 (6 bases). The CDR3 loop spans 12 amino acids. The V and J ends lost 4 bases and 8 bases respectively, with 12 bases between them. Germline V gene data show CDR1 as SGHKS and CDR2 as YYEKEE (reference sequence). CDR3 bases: TGTGCCAGCAGCAGGGGACAACAGGAAGCTTTCTTT. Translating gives CASSRGQQEAFF. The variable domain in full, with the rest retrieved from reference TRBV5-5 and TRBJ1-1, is DAGVTQSPTHLIKTRGQQVTLRCSPISGHKSVSWYQQVLGQGPQFIFQYYEKEERGRGNFPDRFSARQFPNYSSELNVNALLLGDSALYLCASSRGQQEAFFGQGTRLTVV.

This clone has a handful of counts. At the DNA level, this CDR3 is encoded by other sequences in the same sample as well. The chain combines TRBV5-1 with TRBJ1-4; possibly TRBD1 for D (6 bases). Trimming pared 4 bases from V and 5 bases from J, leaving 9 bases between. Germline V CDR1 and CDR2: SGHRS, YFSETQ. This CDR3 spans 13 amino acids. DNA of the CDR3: TGCGCCAGCAGCCCTGGACAGAATGAAAAACTGTTTTTT. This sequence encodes CASSPGQNEKLFF. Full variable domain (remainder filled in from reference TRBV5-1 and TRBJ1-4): KAGVTQTPRYLIKTRGQQVTLSCSPISGHRSVSWYQQTPGQGLQFLFEYFSETQRNKGNFPGRFSGRQFSNSRSEMNVSTLELGDSALYLCASSPGQNEKLFFGSGTQLSVL.

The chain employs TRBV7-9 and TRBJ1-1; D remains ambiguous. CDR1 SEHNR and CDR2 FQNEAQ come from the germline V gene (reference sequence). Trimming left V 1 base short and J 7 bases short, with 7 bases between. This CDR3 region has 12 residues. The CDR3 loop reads CASSLGWSEAFF. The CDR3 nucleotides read TGTGCCAGCAGCTTAGGGTGGAGTGAAGCTTTCTTT.

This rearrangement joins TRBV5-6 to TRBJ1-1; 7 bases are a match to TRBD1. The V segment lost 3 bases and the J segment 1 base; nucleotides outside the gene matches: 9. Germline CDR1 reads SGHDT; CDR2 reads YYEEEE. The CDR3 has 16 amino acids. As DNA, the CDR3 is TGTGCCAGCAGCTACCGCGGACAGGCGTCGAACACTGAAGCTTTCTTT. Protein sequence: CASSYRGQASNTEAFF.

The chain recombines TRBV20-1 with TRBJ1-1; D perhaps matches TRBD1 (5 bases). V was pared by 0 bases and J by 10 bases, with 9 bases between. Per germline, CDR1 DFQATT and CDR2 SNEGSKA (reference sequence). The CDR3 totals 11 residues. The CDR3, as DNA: TGCAGTGCTAGAGAAGGGACCCTAGCTTTCTTT. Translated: CSAREGTLAFF.

The CDR3 nucleotides read TGCGCCAGCAGTGAGTCCTGGGTGAACACTGAAGCTTTCTTT. This gives the protein CASSESWVNTEAFF. This rearrangement joins TRBV10-2 to TRBJ1-1; D gene ambiguous. This CDR3 is built from 14 residues. Germline V lookup: CDR1 WSHSY, CDR2 SAAADI. Trimming took off 0 bases at V and 0 bases at J, with 5 bases between the two ends.

The CDR3 DNA reads TGTGCCAGCAGCTTGCGACAGGGGACCGGGGAGCTGTTTTTT. Residues: CASSLRQGTGELFF. V gene TRBV7-9 combines with J gene TRBJ2-2, with TRBD1 matching over 8 bases. The V and J ends lost 3 bases and 5 bases, in that order; junction bases with no gene match: 2. Per the germline V gene, CDR1 is SEHNR and CDR2 is FQNEAQ (reference sequence). The CDR3 has 14 residues.

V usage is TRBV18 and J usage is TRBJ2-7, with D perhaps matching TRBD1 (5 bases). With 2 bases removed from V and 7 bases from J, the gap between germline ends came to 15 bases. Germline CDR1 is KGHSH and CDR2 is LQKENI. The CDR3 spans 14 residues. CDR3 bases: TGTGCCAGCTCACCAGTAGACAGCCTAGGGGAGCAGTACTTC. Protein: CASSPVDSLGEQYF.

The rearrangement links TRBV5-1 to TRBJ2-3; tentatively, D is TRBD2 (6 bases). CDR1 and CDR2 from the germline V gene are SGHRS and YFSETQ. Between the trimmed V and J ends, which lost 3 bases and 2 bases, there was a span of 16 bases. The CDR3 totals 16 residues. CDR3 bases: TGCGCCAGCAGCTCTTACGGGGGTTTGCCCACAGATACGCAGTATTTT. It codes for CASSSYGGLPTDTQYF.

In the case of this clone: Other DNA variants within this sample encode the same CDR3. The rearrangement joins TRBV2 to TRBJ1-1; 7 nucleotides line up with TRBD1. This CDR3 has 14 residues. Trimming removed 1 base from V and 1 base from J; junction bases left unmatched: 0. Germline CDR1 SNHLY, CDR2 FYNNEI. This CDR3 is CASSEDRGNTEAFF. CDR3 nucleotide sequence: TGTGCCAGCAGTGAAGACAGGGGGAACACTGAAGCTTTCTTT.

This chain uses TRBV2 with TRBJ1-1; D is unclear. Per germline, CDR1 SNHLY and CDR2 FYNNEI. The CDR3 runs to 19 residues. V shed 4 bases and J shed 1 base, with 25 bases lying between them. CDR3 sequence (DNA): TGTGCCAGCAGTGCGAAGTGGGCTAGGTTGGGGTCGACGAACACTGAAGCTTTCTTT. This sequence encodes CASSAKWARLGSTNTEAFF.

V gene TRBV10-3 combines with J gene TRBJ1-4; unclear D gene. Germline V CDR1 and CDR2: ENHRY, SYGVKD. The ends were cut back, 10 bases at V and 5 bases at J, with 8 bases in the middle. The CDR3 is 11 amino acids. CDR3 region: CATNPNEKLFF. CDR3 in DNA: TGTGCCACAAACCCAAATGAAAAACTGTTTTTT.

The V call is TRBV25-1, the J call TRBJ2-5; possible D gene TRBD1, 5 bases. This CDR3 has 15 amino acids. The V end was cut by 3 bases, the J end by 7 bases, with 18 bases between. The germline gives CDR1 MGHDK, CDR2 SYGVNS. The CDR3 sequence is CASSDSRVLGVTQYF. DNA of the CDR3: TGTGCCAGCAGTGACTCCCGGGTCCTAGGGGTGACCCAGTACTTC.

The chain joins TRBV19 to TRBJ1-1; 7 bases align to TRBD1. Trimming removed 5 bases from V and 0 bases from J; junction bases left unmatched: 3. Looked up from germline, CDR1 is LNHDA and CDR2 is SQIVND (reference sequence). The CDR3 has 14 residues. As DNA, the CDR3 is TGTGCCAGTAGTCAGGGGGGACTGAACACTGAAGCTTTCTTT. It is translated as CASSQGGLNTEAFF. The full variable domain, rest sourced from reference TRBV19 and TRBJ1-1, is DGGITQSPKYLFRKEGQNVTLSCEQNLNHDAMYWYRQDPGQGLRLIYYSQIVNDFQKGDIAEGYSVSREKKESFPLTVTSAQKNPTAFYLCASSQGGLNTEAFFGQGTRLTVV.

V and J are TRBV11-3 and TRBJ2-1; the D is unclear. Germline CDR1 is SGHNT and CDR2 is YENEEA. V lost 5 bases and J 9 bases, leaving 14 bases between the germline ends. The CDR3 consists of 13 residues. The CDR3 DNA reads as TGTGCCAGCAGCCTCCGCCTGTTCGGTGAGCAGTTCTTC. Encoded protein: CASSLRLFGEQFF.

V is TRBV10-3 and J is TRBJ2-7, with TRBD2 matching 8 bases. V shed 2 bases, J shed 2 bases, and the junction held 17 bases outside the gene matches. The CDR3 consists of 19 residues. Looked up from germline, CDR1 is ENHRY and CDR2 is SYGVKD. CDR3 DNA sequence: TGTGCCATCAGTGAGCCACAAGTCCCGGGAGGGGTACACACCTACGAGCAGTACTTC. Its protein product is CAISEPQVPGGVHTYEQYF.

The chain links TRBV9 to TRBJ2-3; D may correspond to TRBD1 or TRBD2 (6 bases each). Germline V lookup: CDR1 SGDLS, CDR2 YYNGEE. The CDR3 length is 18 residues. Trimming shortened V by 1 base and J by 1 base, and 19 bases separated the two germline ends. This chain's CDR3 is CASSVKGGVPWGTDTQYF. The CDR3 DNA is TGTGCCAGCAGCGTAAAGGGGGGCGTTCCTTGGGGCACAGATACGCAGTATTTT. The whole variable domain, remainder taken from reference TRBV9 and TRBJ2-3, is DSGVTQTPKHLITATGQRVTLRCSPRSGDLSVYWYQQSLDQGLQFLIQYYNGEERAKGNILERFSAQQFPDLHSELNLSSLELGDSALYFCASSVKGGVPWGTDTQYFGPGTRLTVL.

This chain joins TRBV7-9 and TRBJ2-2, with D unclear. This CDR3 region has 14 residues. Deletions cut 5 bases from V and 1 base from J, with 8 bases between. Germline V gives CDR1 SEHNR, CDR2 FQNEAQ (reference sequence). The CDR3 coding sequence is TGTGCCAGCAGCCCCAGACAGAACACCGGGGAGCTGTTTTTT. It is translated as CASSPRQNTGELFF.

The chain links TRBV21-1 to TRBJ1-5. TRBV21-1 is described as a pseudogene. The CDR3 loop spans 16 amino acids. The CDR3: CASSNGGLHLNQPQHF. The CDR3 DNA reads TGTGCCAGCAGCAACGGTGGTCTCCACCTCAATCAGCCCCAGCATTTT.

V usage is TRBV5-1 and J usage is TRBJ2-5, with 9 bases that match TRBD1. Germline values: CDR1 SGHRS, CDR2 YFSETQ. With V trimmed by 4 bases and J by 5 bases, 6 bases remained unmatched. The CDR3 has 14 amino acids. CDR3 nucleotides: TGCGCCAGCAGCAAAGGGACAGGGTTTGAGACCCAGTACTTC. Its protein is CASSKGTGFETQYF.

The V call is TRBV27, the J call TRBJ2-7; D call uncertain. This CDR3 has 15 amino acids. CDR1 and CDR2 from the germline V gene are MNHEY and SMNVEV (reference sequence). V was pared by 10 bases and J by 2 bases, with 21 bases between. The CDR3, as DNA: TGTGCCATCCGGATCGGTGCTGGGCCCCCCTACGAGCAGTACTTC. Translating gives CAIRIGAGPPYEQYF.

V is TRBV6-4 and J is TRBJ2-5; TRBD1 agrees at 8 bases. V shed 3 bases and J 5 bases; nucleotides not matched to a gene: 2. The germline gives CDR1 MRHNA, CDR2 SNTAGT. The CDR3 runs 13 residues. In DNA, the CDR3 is TGTGCCAGCAGTGATACAGGGGGGGAGACCCAGTACTTC. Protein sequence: CASSDTGGETQYF.

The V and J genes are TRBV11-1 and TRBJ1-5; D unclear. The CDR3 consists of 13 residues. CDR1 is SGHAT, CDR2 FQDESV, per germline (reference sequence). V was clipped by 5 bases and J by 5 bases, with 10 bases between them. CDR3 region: CASSPARDQPQHF. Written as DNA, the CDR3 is TGTGCCAGCAGCCCAGCCCGGGATCAGCCCCAGCATTTT.

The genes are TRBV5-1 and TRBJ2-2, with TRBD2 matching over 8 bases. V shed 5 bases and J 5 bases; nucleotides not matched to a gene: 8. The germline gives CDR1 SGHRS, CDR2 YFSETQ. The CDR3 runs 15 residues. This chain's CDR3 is CASSSTSGSTGELFF. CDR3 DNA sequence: TGCGCCAGCAGTAGCACTAGCGGATCTACCGGGGAGCTGTTTTTT.

The CDR3 loop reads CASSPGSLVGDEQFF. In DNA form, the CDR3 reads TGCGCCAGCTCCCCCGGCTCCCTGGTAGGCGATGAGCAGTTCTTC. V gene TRBV10-1 combines with J gene TRBJ2-1, with D uncertain. V lost 8 bases, J lost 8 bases, and 22 bases lay in between. This CDR3 contains 15 residues. Germline lookup yields CDR1 WNHNN and CDR2 SYGVQD (reference sequence).

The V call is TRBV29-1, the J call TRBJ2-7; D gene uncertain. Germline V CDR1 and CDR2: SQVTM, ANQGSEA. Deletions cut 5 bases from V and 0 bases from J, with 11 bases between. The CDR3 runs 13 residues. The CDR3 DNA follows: TGCAGCGTTCGGCAGTTCAGCTCCTACGAGCAGTACTTC. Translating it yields CSVRQFSSYEQYF.